Listed here is a single T cell receptor beta chain. The data belong to a study of blood T cell repertoires in COVID-19. Across the study: Samples came from the United States, Italy and Spain, spanning acute and convalescent COVID-19. Sample material is recorded as cDNA or gDNA derived from T cells, B-cell-depleted T cells, or PBMCs.

Germline CDR1 MDHEN, CDR2 SYDVKM. This CDR3 has 16 residues. The ends lost 6 bases at V and 4 bases at J; junction bases unmatched: 10. In the study's own analysis: Counts of nucleated cells, estimated from reference gene primer amplification, were obtained. This table comes from immunoSEQ multiplex PCR, and its TCRdb copy is limited to in-frame clones, with some not included. That table gives V, J and clone size, and the DNA gave D and trimming. The sample lists about 160,000 clones; about 85% were seen once. The sequence came from a man between 65 and 80 years old who had recovered from COVID-19. Sequencing was performed on peripheral blood. The chain recombines TRBV28 with TRBJ1-4; TRBD1 aligns across 8 bases. The CDR3 DNA reads as TGTGCCAGCAGAGACGGGACAGGAGGGCTTAATGAAAAACTGTTTTTT. Its translation: CASRDGTGGLNEKLFF.